This TCR beta chain is drawn from a study of regulatory T cells in long-lasting Graves disease. Time point in this sample: persistent/refractory GD, antithyroid drugs over 5 years with positive TRAb. After RNA was extracted from PBMCs, the TCR library was made from it. Building the TCR beta libraries relied on iRepertoire HTBI primers, and CDR3 regions underwent Arm-PCR. TCRdb redid the calling of the multiplex PCR reads with MiXCR, one entry per CDR3 protein. The sample consists of 350,000 to 500,000 distinct CDR3 sequences, under 25% of them appearing once. This clonotype came up many times. Trimming removed 2 bases from V and 2 bases from J, with 10 bases in between. The CDR3 totals 14 residues. The germline gives CDR1 SGHAT, CDR2 FQDESV (reference sequence).

This receptor was taken from a female donor with Graves disease. This rearrangement joins TRBV11-1 to TRBJ2-7; weak D call: TRBD2 (5 bases). Sequenced material: peripheral blood mononuclear cells (PBMCs), taken when the disease was refractory, from a patient treated with antithyroid drugs. The CDR3 spells CASSLKAGPYEQYF. The CDR3 DNA reads TGTGCCAGCAGCTTAAAGGCGGGTCCCTACGAGCAGTACTTC.